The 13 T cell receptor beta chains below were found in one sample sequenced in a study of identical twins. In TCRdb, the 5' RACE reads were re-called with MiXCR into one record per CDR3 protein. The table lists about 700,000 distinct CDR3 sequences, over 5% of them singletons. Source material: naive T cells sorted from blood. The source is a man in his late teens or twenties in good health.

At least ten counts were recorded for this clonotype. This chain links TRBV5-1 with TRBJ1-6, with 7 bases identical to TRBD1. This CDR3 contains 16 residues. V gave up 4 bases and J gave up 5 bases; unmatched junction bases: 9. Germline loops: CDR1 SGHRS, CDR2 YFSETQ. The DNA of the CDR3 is TGCGCCAGCAGCGAGACAGGGTCGGCGGATAATTCACCCCTCCACTTT. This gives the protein CASSETGSADNSPLHF.

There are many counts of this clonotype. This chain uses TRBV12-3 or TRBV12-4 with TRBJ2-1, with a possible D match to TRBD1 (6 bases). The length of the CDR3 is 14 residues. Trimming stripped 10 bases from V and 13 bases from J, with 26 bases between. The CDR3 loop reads CATDPGHPTLGQFF. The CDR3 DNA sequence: TGTGCCACCGACCCGGGACACCCTACCCTGGGCCAGTTCTTC.

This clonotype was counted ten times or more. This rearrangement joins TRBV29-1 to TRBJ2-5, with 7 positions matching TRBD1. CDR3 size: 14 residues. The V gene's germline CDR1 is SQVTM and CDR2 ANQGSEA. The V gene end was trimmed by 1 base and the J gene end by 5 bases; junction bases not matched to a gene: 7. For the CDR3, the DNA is TGCAGCGTTGAAGTGACAGGGTCTAGGGAGACCCAGTACTTC. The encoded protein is CSVEVTGSRETQYF. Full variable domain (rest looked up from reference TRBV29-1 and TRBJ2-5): SAVISQKPSRDICQRGTSLTIQCQVDSQVTMMFWYRQQPGQSLTLIATANQGSEATYESGFVIDKFPISRPNLTFSTLTVSNMSPEDSSIYLCSVEVTGSRETQYFGPGTRLLVL.

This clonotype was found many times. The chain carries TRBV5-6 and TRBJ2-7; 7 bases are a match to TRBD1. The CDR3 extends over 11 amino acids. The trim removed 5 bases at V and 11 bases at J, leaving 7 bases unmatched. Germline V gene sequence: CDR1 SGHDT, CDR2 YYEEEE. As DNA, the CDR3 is TGTGCCAGCAGTTTGACAGGGCAGAAGTACTTC. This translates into CASSLTGQKYF.

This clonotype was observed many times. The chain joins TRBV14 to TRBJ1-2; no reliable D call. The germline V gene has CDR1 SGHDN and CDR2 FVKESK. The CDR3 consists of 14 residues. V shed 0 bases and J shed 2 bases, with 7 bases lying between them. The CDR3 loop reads CASSQEYVNYGYTF. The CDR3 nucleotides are TGTGCCAGCAGCCAAGAATACGTGAACTATGGCTACACCTTC. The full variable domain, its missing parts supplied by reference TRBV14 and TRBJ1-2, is EAGVTQFPSHSVIEKGQTVTLRCDPISGHDNLYWYRRVMGKEIKFLLHFVKESKQDESGMPNNRFLAERTGGTYSTLKVQPAELEDSGVYFCASSQEYVNYGYTFGSGTRLTVV.

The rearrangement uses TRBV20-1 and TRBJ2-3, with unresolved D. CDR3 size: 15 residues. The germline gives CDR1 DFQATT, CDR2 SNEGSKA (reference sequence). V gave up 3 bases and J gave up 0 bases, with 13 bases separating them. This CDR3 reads CSASSRRASTDTQYF. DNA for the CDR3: TGCAGTGCTAGCTCCCGACGAGCTAGCACAGATACGCAGTATTTT.

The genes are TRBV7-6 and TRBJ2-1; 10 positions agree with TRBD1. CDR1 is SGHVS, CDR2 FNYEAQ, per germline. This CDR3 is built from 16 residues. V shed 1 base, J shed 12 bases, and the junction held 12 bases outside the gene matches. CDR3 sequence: CASSLGVGTGVAGQFF. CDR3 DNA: TGTGCCAGCAGCTTAGGGGTCGGGACAGGGGTCGCCGGGCAGTTCTTC.

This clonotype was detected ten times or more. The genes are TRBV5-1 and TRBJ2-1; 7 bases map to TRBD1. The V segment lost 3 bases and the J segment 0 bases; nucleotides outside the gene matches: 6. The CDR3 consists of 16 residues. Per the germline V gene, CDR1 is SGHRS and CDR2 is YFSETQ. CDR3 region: CASSYSGGSSYNEQFF. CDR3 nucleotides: TGCGCCAGCAGCTACTCAGGGGGAAGCTCCTACAATGAGCAGTTCTTC. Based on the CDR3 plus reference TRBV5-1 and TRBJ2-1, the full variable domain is KAGVTQTPRYLIKTRGQQVTLSCSPISGHRSVSWYQQTPGQGLQFLFEYFSETQRNKGNFPGRFSGRQFSNSRSEMNVSTLELGDSALYLCASSYSGGSSYNEQFFGPGTRLTVL.

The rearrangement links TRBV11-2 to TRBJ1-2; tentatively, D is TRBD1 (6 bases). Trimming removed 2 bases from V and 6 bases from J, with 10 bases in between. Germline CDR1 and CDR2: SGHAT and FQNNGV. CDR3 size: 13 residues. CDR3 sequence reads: CASSLPTGNGYTF. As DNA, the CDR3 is TGTGCCAGCAGCTTACCTACAGGGAATGGCTACACCTTC.

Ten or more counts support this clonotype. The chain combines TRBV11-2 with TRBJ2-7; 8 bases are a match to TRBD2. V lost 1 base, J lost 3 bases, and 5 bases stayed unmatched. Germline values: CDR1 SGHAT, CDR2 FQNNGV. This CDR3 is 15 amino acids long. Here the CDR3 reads CASSLAGLVIYEQYF. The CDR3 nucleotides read TGTGCCAGCAGCTTAGCGGGACTAGTAATCTACGAGCAGTACTTC.

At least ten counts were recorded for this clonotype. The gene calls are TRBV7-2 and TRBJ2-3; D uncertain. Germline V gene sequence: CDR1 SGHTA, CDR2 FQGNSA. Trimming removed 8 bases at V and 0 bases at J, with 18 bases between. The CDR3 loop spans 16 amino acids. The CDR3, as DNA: TGTGCCAGCCGTCGGTATACCCTTTCTAGCACAGATACGCAGTATTTT. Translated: CASRRYTLSSTDTQYF.

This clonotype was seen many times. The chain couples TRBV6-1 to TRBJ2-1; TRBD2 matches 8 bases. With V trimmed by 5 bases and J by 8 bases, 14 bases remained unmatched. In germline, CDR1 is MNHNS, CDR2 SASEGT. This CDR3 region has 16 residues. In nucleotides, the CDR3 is TGTGCCAGCAGTCCCCCCGGACTAGCTTTATTCGATGAGCAGTTCTTC. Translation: CASSPPGLALFDEQFF.

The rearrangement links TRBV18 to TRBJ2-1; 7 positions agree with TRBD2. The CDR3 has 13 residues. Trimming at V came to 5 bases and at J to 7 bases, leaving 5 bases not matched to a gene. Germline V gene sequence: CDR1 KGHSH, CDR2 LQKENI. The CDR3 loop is CASSVAGENEQFF. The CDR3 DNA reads TGTGCCAGCTCAGTAGCGGGCGAAAATGAGCAGTTCTTC.